The 23 T cell receptor beta chains given below trace back to one sample, sequenced in a study of shared clonotypes between healthy human individuals. Here immunoSEQ multiplex PCR was the method, and the copy in TCRdb shows in-frame clones only, minus some. The data hold more than 550,000 clones, with 72% observed a single time. The sample consisted of memory CD4+ T cells sorted from blood. Stated subset: CD45RA-negative fraction. The receptors originated from a woman aged 30 to 39 in good health.

The genes are TRBV5-1 and TRBJ2-3; TRBD1 might be the D (5 bases). The CDR3 length is 16 residues. Germline CDR1 SGHRS, CDR2 YFSETQ. V was shortened by 0 bases and J by 2 bases, with 13 bases between the two germline ends. CDR3 sequence (DNA): TGCGCCAGCAGCTTGGCGCAGGGTATACCCACAGATACGCAGTATTTT. Its translation: CASSLAQGIPTDTQYF. Complete variable domain (other parts from reference TRBV5-1 and TRBJ2-3): KAGVTQTPRYLIKTRGQQVTLSCSPISGHRSVSWYQQTPGQGLQFLFEYFSETQRNKGNFPGRFSGRQFSNSRSEMNVSTLELGDSALYLCASSLAQGIPTDTQYFGPGTRLTVL.

This clone was seen just once. The rearrangement joins TRBV20-1 to TRBJ2-1; no firm D call. The germline CDR1 and CDR2 sequences are DFQATT and SNEGSKA (reference sequence). CDR3 size: 11 residues. V was cut by 6 bases and J by 12 bases, with 15 bases left in between. The CDR3 sequence is CSASRDMPQFF. Written as DNA, the CDR3 is TGCAGTGCAAGCAGAGATATGCCGCAGTTCTTC.

With regard to this clone: An end of the junction does not agree with germline; a read error may underlie this. The chain uses TRBV29-1 and TRBJ2-5, with TRBD1 matching over 7 bases. The end of the DNA is better explained by TRBJ2-7, so the J call may be wrong. Germline assignment: CDR1 SQVTM and CDR2 ANQGSEA. The CDR3 totals 12 residues. The CDR3 here is CSLRDSSDEQYF. In DNA form, the CDR3 reads TGCAGCCTCCGGGACAGCTCCGACGAGCAGTACTTC.

This clone was detected only a few times. The chain couples TRBV7-9 to TRBJ1-2; D is ambiguous. This CDR3 region has 15 residues. Germline values: CDR1 SEHNR, CDR2 FQNEAQ (reference sequence). Trimming removed 5 bases from V and 4 bases from J, with 17 bases in between. The CDR3 reads CASSLPGDTGYGYTF. CDR3 bases: TGTGCCAGCAGCCTCCCGGGAGACACTGGCTATGGCTACACCTTC.

CDR3: CASRTGGVNQPQHF. Here the CDR3 DNA reads TGTGCCAGCAGGACAGGGGGCGTGAATCAGCCCCAGCATTTT. The chain carries TRBV28 and TRBJ1-5; 10 bases fit TRBD1. This CDR3 has 14 amino acids. V dropped 6 bases and J dropped 4; count of bases not matched to a gene: 3. The germline gives CDR1 MDHEN, CDR2 SYDVKM.

The chain links TRBV2 to TRBJ2-3; TRBD2 is a possible D gene (6 bases). The V gene lost 7 bases and the J gene lost 1 base, with 12 bases spanning the gap. The CDR3 is made up of 14 amino acids. Germline CDR1 reads SNHLY; CDR2 reads FYNNEI. CDR3: CASTRERGTDTQYF. CDR3 DNA sequence: TGTGCCAGCACTCGGGAGAGGGGCACAGATACGCAGTATTTT.

This sequence joins TRBV7-2 and TRBJ2-3; no clear D. The CDR3 has 14 amino acids. The V end was cut by 3 bases, the J end by 0 bases, with 7 bases between. Germline assignment: CDR1 SGHTA and CDR2 FQGNSA. The CDR3, as DNA: TGTGCCAGCAGCTTTATCTCTAGCACAGATACGCAGTATTTT. This sequence encodes CASSFISSTDTQYF. Looking up the rest from reference TRBV7-2 and TRBJ2-3 gives the full variable domain: GAGVSQSPSNKVTEKGKDVELRCDPISGHTALYWYRQSLGQGLEFLIYFQGNSAPDKSGLPSDRFSAERTGGSVSTLTIQRTQQEDSAVYLCASSFISSTDTQYFGPGTRLTVL.

Worth noting for this clone: This specimen includes other DNA sequences encoding the same CDR3. The V call is TRBV6-1, the J call TRBJ1-1; TRBD1 is a possible D gene (6 bases). The length of the CDR3 is 14 residues. Trimming took 3 bases from V and 1 from J, leaving 9 bases between them. The germline V gene has CDR1 MNHNS and CDR2 SASEGT. CDR3 nucleotide sequence: TGTGCCAGCAGTGAGCCGGGACAGAACACTGAAGCTTTCTTT. Protein sequence: CASSEPGQNTEAFF.

This chain connects TRBV29-1 to TRBJ1-1; TRBD1 is a possible D gene (6 bases). Germline CDR1 reads SQVTM; CDR2 reads ANQGSEA. Deletions cut 7 bases from V and 0 bases from J, with 12 bases between. The CDR3 length is 13 residues. In nucleotides, the CDR3 is TGCAGCGCCGTGACAGGTTTGAACACTGAAGCTTTCTTT. It translates to CSAVTGLNTEAFF.

CDR3 nucleotide sequence: TGTGCCAGTAGACCGTCCGGGACAGGGGCCTACGAGCAGTACTTC. This gives the protein CASRPSGTGAYEQYF. The chain joins TRBV19 to TRBJ2-7, with 10 bases matching TRBD1. The V and J ends lost 6 bases and 2 bases, in that order; junction bases with no gene match: 7. CDR3 length: 15 amino acids. CDR1 and CDR2 from the germline V gene are LNHDA and SQIVND (reference sequence).

The chain recombines TRBV5-1 with TRBJ2-3; 7 bases agree with TRBD1. Germline V lookup: CDR1 SGHRS, CDR2 YFSETQ. V shed 0 bases, J shed 3 bases, and the junction held 13 bases outside the gene matches. This CDR3 is 18 amino acids long. The CDR3 spells CASSLEGRQGVTTDTQYF. CDR3 bases: TGCGCCAGCAGCTTGGAGGGACGACAGGGAGTCACAACAGATACGCAGTATTTT.

This clone was counted a single time. J is TRBJ2-5 and V is TRBV19, with D maybe TRBD1 (6 bases). The germline gives CDR1 LNHDA, CDR2 SQIVND (reference sequence). Trimming pared 6 bases from V and 1 base from J, leaving 12 bases between. This CDR3 region has 14 residues. DNA of the CDR3: TGTGCCAGTAGCCCTGGACAGACCCAAGAGACCCAGTACTTC. Its protein is CASSPGQTQETQYF.

This clone showed up just once. The chain is built from TRBV19 and TRBJ2-2, with TRBD1 matching over 7 bases. Germline V CDR1 and CDR2: LNHDA, SQIVND (reference sequence). V dropped 3 bases and J dropped 5; count of bases not matched to a gene: 6. The CDR3 sequence is 15 residues long. CDR3 amino acids: CASSIEDRRTGELFF. CDR3 DNA sequence: TGTGCCAGTAGTATCGAGGACAGGCGGACCGGGGAGCTGTTTTTT.

The V gene is TRBV7-8, the J gene TRBJ2-3; D perhaps matches TRBD1 (7 bases). The CDR3 has 15 residues. Trimming cost V 6 bases and J 1 base, with 14 bases left between them. Germline V gene lookup returns CDR1 SGHVS and CDR2 FQNEAQ. CDR3 sequence reads: CASRARGTGTDTQYF. The DNA for the CDR3 is TGTGCCAGCAGGGCCCGCGGGACAGGCACAGATACGCAGTATTTT.

The chain recombines TRBV7-9 with TRBJ2-4, with TRBD2 as a possible D gene (5 bases). The CDR3 totals 18 residues. The V and J ends lost 4 bases and 1 base respectively, with 20 bases between them. Germline CDR1 is SEHNR and CDR2 is FQNEAQ (reference sequence). DNA of the CDR3: TGTGCCAGCAGCTCCACTACCCAGGACTTTCGGGCCAAAAACATTCAGTACTTC. Translation: CASSSTTQDFRAKNIQYF.

The rearrangement uses TRBV5-4 and TRBJ1-4; TRBD1 matches at 7 bases. V was clipped by 2 bases and J by 5 bases; unmatched bases: 6. The germline gives CDR1 SGHNT, CDR2 YYREEE (reference sequence). CDR3 length: 15 residues. This CDR3 reads CASSFWTGRNEKLFF. The CDR3 DNA follows: TGTGCCAGCAGCTTCTGGACAGGCCGGAATGAAAAACTGTTTTTT.

This rearrangement joins TRBV25-1 to TRBJ2-3, with D tentatively TRBD2 (6 bases). Germline assignment: CDR1 MGHDK and CDR2 SYGVNS. The V end lost 3 bases, the J end lost 4 bases, and 8 bases lay between the germline ends. The CDR3 sequence is 13 residues long. The CDR3 spells CASSDRDSDTQYF. The CDR3 DNA reads TGTGCCAGCAGTGACAGGGACTCAGATACGCAGTATTTT.

This clone was detected once. This chain uses TRBV15 with TRBJ2-6; D gene unclear. The germline gives CDR1 LNHNV, CDR2 YYDKDF (reference sequence). This CDR3 spans 17 amino acids. Trimming shortened V by 0 bases and J by 1 base, and 10 bases separated the two germline ends. CDR3: CATSREGRTSGANVLTF. The CDR3 DNA reads as TGTGCCACCAGCAGAGAAGGCAGAACGTCTGGGGCCAACGTCCTGACTTTC.

This chain joins TRBV5-5 and TRBJ2-5; no reliable D call. Germline V CDR1 and CDR2: SGHKS, YYEKEE (reference sequence). V was trimmed by 0 bases and J by 4 bases, leaving 10 bases between them. The CDR3 is made up of 14 amino acids. The CDR3: CASSLGAMLETQYF. As DNA, the CDR3 is TGTGCCAGCAGCTTGGGAGCCATGTTAGAGACCCAGTACTTC. The full variable domain, in which reference TRBV5-5 and TRBJ2-5 provide the parts outside the CDR3, is DAGVTQSPTHLIKTRGQQVTLRCSPISGHKSVSWYQQVLGQGPQFIFQYYEKEERGRGNFPDRFSARQFPNYSSELNVNALLLGDSALYLCASSLGAMLETQYFGPGTRLLVL.

J is TRBJ1-5 and V is TRBV18, with D possibly being TRBD1 (6 bases). V lost 4 bases and J 1 base, leaving 11 bases between the germline ends. The CDR3 sequence is 15 residues long. Germline values: CDR1 KGHSH, CDR2 LQKENI. The CDR3 spells CASSRTGTSNQPQHF. CDR3 in DNA: TGTGCCAGCTCACGGACGGGGACAAGCAATCAGCCCCAGCATTTT.

The gene calls are TRBV4-2 and TRBJ1-4, with 7 bases lining up with TRBD1. V gave up 0 bases and J gave up 0 bases; unmatched junction bases: 7. Germline CDR1 is LGHNA and CDR2 is YNFKEQ. The CDR3 is 18 amino acids. The CDR3 reads CASSQDAGTAATNEKLFF. The CDR3 DNA reads as TGTGCCAGCAGCCAAGATGCTGGGACAGCTGCAACTAATGAAAAACTGTTTTTT.

The chain is built from TRBV7-9 and TRBJ2-5; D ambiguous. This CDR3 is 14 amino acids long. Trimming removed 3 bases at V and 1 base at J, with 9 bases between. The germline gives CDR1 SEHNR, CDR2 FQNEAQ (reference sequence). The CDR3 here is CASSFGQTQETQYF. In DNA, the CDR3 is TGTGCCAGCAGCTTTGGGCAGACCCAAGAGACCCAGTACTTC.

This clone was detected once. This CDR3 is CASSALAGDYNEQFF. Written as DNA, the CDR3 is TGTGCCAGCAGTGCTTTAGCGGGAGATTATAATGAGCAGTTCTTC. The chain recombines TRBV2 with TRBJ2-1; the match to TRBD2 covers 9 bases. From germline, CDR1 is SNHLY and CDR2 FYNNEI. After removal of 4 bases from V and 7 bases from J, the junction contained 8 bases not matched to a gene. The CDR3 is 15 residues long.